The present T cell receptor (beta chain) was sequenced within a study of blood T cell repertoires in COVID-19. Germline loops: CDR1 SGHAT, CDR2 FQNNGV. The CDR3 runs to 15 residues. The V gene lost 3 bases and the J gene lost 4 bases, with 16 bases spanning the gap. Assay used: immunoSEQ multiplex PCR; TCRdb lists only in-frame clones, some missing. The sample consists of roughly 100,000 clones, over 75% of them appearing once. The sequenced material came from peripheral blood. This sequence joins TRBV11-2 and TRBJ2-7, with a tentative D call TRBD2 (6 bases). The origin of this receptor is a man aged 65 to 85 with active or convalescent COVID-19. The CDR3 loop reads CASSFSGPEDYEQYF. CDR3 DNA sequence: TGTGCCAGCAGCTTTAGCGGCCCAGAGGATTACGAGCAGTACTTC.